This T cell receptor beta chain is drawn from a study of PD-1 blockade in classical Hodgkin lymphoma (dated by TCRdb to the early 2020s). At the level of the whole study: Nivolumab dosing was 3 mg/kg intravenously every 2 weeks, continuing until either disease progression or unacceptable toxicity. The study used CyTOF and TCR beta sequencing to define a peripheral blood immune signature of response to PD-1 blockade in classical Hodgkin lymphoma.

Genomic DNA was extracted with the Qiagen DNeasy kit from unsorted PBMCs and from negatively selected CD4+ and CD8+ fractions. TCR beta CDR3 regions were subjected to amplification by immunoSEQ multiplex PCR with primers that anneal to V and J segments. A synthetic immune receptor repertoire was used to minimize amplification bias, and any remaining bias was removed computationally after sequencing. The original pipeline was this. Repertoire diversity was quantified as the Shannon entropy index using custom Python scripts. Unsorted, CD4+ and CD8+ repertoires were analyzed separately, except in combined analyses where CD4+ and CD8+ sequences were merged in silico. Clonal expansion was defined as at least a 2-fold frequency increase after treatment relative to C1D1, with a pseudocount of 0.5 for undetected baseline clones. Clones with 0 or 1 copy at C1D1 were classified as singleton clones, and clones with 2 or more copies were classified as non-singleton clones. Clones expanded in unsorted samples were labelled as CD4+, CD8+ or unknown by matching protein sequences in sorted samples from the same patient. Wilcoxon tests were applied to paired samples to test diversity changes from C1D1 to C4D1. TCRdb carries this immuneACCESS record with in-frame sequences only. Its versions omit some clonotypes, under half of them owing to an unresolved V gene in the studies checked, with the rest unexplained. That table furnishes V, J and clone size, whereas the DNA furnished D and trimming. The sample yields about 100,000 clones; roughly 90% were counted once. Clones ranked in the top ten supply under 8.5% of the sample.

General conclusions and limits of the study: Patients starting nivolumab less than 1 year after ASCT had lower diversity and were excluded from later analyses to avoid confounding by immune reconstitution. Baseline TCR diversity was reported to be lower in newly diagnosed patients than in healthy donors and to be lower still in relapsed/refractory patients. By C4D1, a significant rise was seen in CD4+ TCR diversity but not in CD8+ TCR diversity (p=0.0027 vs p=0.16), and the rise was most apparent among complete responders (p=0.02). Trial patients with a complete response had baseline diversity similar to that of newly diagnosed patients, while partial responders and progressors had significantly lower diversity. The study was limited to a single clinical trial cohort, and causes of repertoire differences, possibly disease activity or prior therapy, remained undefined.

This sample's time point label indicates: cycle 2 day 1 (C2D1) of nivolumab. Every trial patient had relapsed following autologous stem cell transplantation, and prior brentuximab vedotin exposure was what differed among cohorts A, B and C. The trial cohort was composed of about 58 patients with relapsed/refractory classical Hodgkin lymphoma, for whom complete response, partial response or progressive disease was recorded as best overall response. Trial patients were treated with single-agent nivolumab in the multi-cohort phase II CheckMate 205 trial. Best overall response was determined by an independent review committee according to the 2007 International Working Group response criteria. PBMCs from the trial were collected at three points: immediately before nivolumab initiation (C1D1), and during therapy at cycle 2 day 1 and cycle 4 day 1. Peripheral blood was collected in 8 mL Vacutainer Cell Preparation Tubes, from which PBMCs were isolated by centrifugation and then cryopreserved.

Details on this clone: It lacks a known antigen. No much larger clone is present one base from it, and per-base qualities are unavailable.

According to the germline V gene, CDR1 reads SNHLY and CDR2 reads FYNNEI. The CDR3 holds 13 amino acids from the cysteine to the phenylalanine. Of the read, only the CDR3 DNA is kept; its 39 bases are in frame from base 1. Trimming takes 6 bases off V and 5 bases off J; junction bases not matched to a gene: 5. Recombination connected TRBV2 to TRBJ1-1; 8 central bases correspond to TRBD1. The source was peripheral blood mononuclear cells (PBMCs), collected before the second cycle of nivolumab. The origin of this receptor is a human donor with classical Hodgkin lymphoma. CDR3 loop: CASRGQGATEAFF. The DNA sequence is as follows: TGTGCCAGCAGAGGCCAGGGGGCTACTGAAGCTTTCTTT.